This TCR beta chain came from a study of T cell responses to AZD1222 COVID-19 vaccine. General study findings and limits: A reported finding is that nearly half of spike-specific TCRs target unmutated variant regions. Spike-specific TCR breadth and depth rose after two AZD1222 doses.

This CDR3 comprises 13 residues. V dropped 0 bases and J dropped 11 bases, with 10 bases sitting between them. Looked up from germline, CDR1 is LGHNA and CDR2 is YSLEER. Profiled with immunoSEQ multiplex PCR; TCRdb holds only in-frame clones, not every one. The repertoire includes about 97,000 clones, roughly 91% of them detected once, and approximately 7% sits in the top ten. This clone was seen more than once but under ten times. What it binds is unknown. Sequenced material: peripheral blood, taken on day 0 of AZD1222 vaccination. The TCR was taken from an adult in good health. This sequence joins TRBV4-3 and TRBJ1-4; no clear D. CDR3 coding DNA: TGCGCCAGCAGCCAAGATAGGGCCGGGAAACTGTTTTTT. It translates to CASSQDRAGKLFF.